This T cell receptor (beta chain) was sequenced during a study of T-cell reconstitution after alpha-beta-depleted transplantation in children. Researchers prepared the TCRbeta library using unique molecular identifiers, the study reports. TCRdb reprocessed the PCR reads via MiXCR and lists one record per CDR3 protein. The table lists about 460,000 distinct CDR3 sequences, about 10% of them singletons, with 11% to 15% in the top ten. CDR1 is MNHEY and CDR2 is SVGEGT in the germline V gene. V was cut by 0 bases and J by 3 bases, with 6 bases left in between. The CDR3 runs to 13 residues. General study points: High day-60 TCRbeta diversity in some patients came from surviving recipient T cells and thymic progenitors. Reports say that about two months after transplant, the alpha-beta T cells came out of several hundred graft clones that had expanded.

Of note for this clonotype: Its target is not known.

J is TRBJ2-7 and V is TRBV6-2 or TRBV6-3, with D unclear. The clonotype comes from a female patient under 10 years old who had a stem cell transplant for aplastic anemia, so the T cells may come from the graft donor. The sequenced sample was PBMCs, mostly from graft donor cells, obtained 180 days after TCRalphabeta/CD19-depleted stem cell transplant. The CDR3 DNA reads TGTGCCAGCAGTTACTCGGACGGCTACGAGCAGTACGTC. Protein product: CASSYSDGYEQYV.